A selection of T cell receptor beta chains follows, all from one sample in a study of blood T cell repertoires in COVID-19. Clones were read by immunoSEQ multiplex PCR, and TCRdb kept only the in-frame ones, dropping some. The sample includes 110,000 or so clones, over 75% of them seen just once. Sample: peripheral blood. The receptors shown here come from a man aged 50 to 59 with acute or convalescent COVID-19. The CDR3 runs from the conserved cysteine through the conserved F or W. D genes are given only for firm matches. A clone size is listed for some rows: how often the clone was seen (once, few, many), or a class if it is expanded.

v_gene: TRBV5-1
d_gene: -
j_gene: TRBJ2-7
abundance: -
len: 14
CDR3nt: TGCGCCAGCAGCTTGGGATGGAGCTCCTACGAGCAGTACTTC
CDR3aa: CASSLGWSSYEQYF

v_gene: TRBV6-5
d_gene: -
j_gene: TRBJ1-6
abundance: -
len: 13
CDR3nt: TGTGCCAGCCATGAAAACCGGGTGGAGGCCCTCCACTTT
CDR3aa: CASHENRVEALHF

v_gene: TRBV5-1
d_gene: -
j_gene: TRBJ1-1
abundance: -
len: 15
CDR3nt: TGCGCCAGCAGCTTGGAGTCCGGGATGAACACTGAAGCTTTCTTT
CDR3aa: CASSLESGMNTEAFF

v_gene: TRBV28
d_gene: -
j_gene: TRBJ2-1
abundance: once
len: 14
CDR3nt: TGTGCCAGCACTCACCCCCTAGGATACAATGAGCAGTTCTTC
CDR3aa: CASTHPLGYNEQFF

v_gene: TRBV30
d_gene: TRBD2
j_gene: TRBJ2-2
abundance: -
len: 13
CDR3nt: TGTGCCTGGAGTGAGCGGGGGAACGGGGAGCTGTTTTTT
CDR3aa: CAWSERGNGELFF

v_gene: TRBV19
d_gene: -
j_gene: TRBJ1-6
abundance: few
len: 13
CDR3nt: TGTGCCAGTAAGGGCCAGGGTAATTCACCCCTCCACTTT
CDR3aa: CASKGQGNSPLHF

v_gene: TRBV2
d_gene: TRBD2
j_gene: TRBJ2-2
abundance: -
len: 16
CDR3nt: TGTGCCAGCAGAGGGACTAGCGGGAGAGGGATCGGGGAGCTGTTTTTT
CDR3aa: CASRGTSGRGIGELFF

v_gene: TRBV2
d_gene: -
j_gene: TRBJ1-5
abundance: -
len: 14
CDR3nt: TGTGCCAGCACCTGGACAGAAAGAAATCAGCCCCAGCATTTT
CDR3aa: CASTWTERNQPQHF

v_gene: TRBV12-3/TRBV12-4
d_gene: -
j_gene: TRBJ2-7
abundance: -
len: 13
CDR3nt: TGTGCCAGCAGCCCCGGAGCGATCTACGAGCAGTACTTC
CDR3aa: CASSPGAIYEQYF

v_gene: TRBV19
d_gene: -
j_gene: TRBJ1-2
abundance: few
len: 12
CDR3nt: TGTGCCAGTAGAACAGGGTTCGATGGCTACACCTTC
CDR3aa: CASRTGFDGYTF

v_gene: TRBV3-1/TRBV3-2
d_gene: -
j_gene: TRBJ1-6
abundance: -
len: 16
CDR3nt: TGTGCCAGCAGCCGGGCCGTCACAGGAATGGGATCACCCCTCCACTTT
CDR3aa: CASSRAVTGMGSPLHF

v_gene: TRBV6-5
d_gene: -
j_gene: TRBJ2-1
abundance: -
len: 13
CDR3nt: TGTGCCAGCAGCCTACAGGGTAGAGATGAGCAGTTCTTC
CDR3aa: CASSLQGRDEQFF

v_gene: TRBV7-8
d_gene: TRBD1
j_gene: TRBJ2-1
abundance: -
len: 14
CDR3nt: TGTGCCAGCAGCTTCGGGACAGGGGCGAATGAGCAGTTCTTC
CDR3aa: CASSFGTGANEQFF

v_gene: TRBV19
d_gene: TRBD2
j_gene: TRBJ2-1
abundance: -
len: 14
CDR3nt: TGTGCCAGTAGTAATAGCGGGGGGGGCAATGAGCAGTTCTTC
CDR3aa: CASSNSGGGNEQFF

v_gene: TRBV9
d_gene: TRBD2
j_gene: TRBJ2-1
abundance: -
len: 16
CDR3nt: TGTGCCAGCAGCGTCACACTAGCGGGGGGAGACAATGAGCAGTTCTTC
CDR3aa: CASSVTLAGGDNEQFF

v_gene: TRBV19
d_gene: -
j_gene: TRBJ1-2
abundance: -
len: 15
CDR3nt: TGTGCCAGTAGCACCCCCGAGGGCCTATCCTATGGCTACACCTTC
CDR3aa: CASSTPEGLSYGYTF

v_gene: TRBV7-9
d_gene: -
j_gene: TRBJ1-1
abundance: few
len: 14
CDR3nt: TGTGCCAGCAGCTTCCAGGGGCCGAACACTGAAGCTTTCTTT
CDR3aa: CASSFQGPNTEAFF

v_gene: TRBV6-5
d_gene: TRBD1
j_gene: TRBJ2-3
abundance: -
len: 15
CDR3nt: TGTGCCAGCAGATCGGGACAGCTGACCACAGATACGCAGTATTTT
CDR3aa: CASRSGQLTTDTQYF

v_gene: TRBV28
d_gene: -
j_gene: TRBJ1-3
abundance: -
len: 16
CDR3nt: TGTGCCAGCGGAGAATCTCAATTTCGCTCTGGAAACACCATATATTTT
CDR3aa: CASGESQFRSGNTIYF

v_gene: TRBV3-1/TRBV3-2
d_gene: TRBD2
j_gene: TRBJ2-7
abundance: many
len: 16
CDR3nt: TGTGCCAGCAGCCAAGGAATACTAGCGGGTTCCTACGAGCAGTACTTC
CDR3aa: CASSQGILAGSYEQYF

v_gene: TRBV5-1
d_gene: TRBD2
j_gene: TRBJ2-7
abundance: -
len: 14
CDR3nt: TGCGCCAGCAGCCCGACTAGCGTGGACTACGAGCAGTACTTC
CDR3aa: CASSPTSVDYEQYF

v_gene: TRBV9
d_gene: -
j_gene: TRBJ2-3
abundance: -
len: 15
CDR3nt: TGTGCCAGCAGCGTAGAATTGACAGGTTTAGATACGCAGTATTTT
CDR3aa: CASSVELTGLDTQYF

v_gene: TRBV18
d_gene: TRBD2
j_gene: TRBJ2-3
abundance: -
len: 15
CDR3nt: TGTGCCAGCTCACCACAGCGGGGGAGCACAGATACGCAGTATTTT
CDR3aa: CASSPQRGSTDTQYF

v_gene: TRBV6-5
d_gene: TRBD2
j_gene: TRBJ2-2
abundance: -
len: 14
CDR3nt: TGTGCCAGCAGCATAGCGGGGGGTGCCGGGGAGCTGTTTTTT
CDR3aa: CASSIAGGAGELFF

v_gene: TRBV9
d_gene: TRBD1
j_gene: TRBJ1-4
abundance: -
len: 15
CDR3nt: TGTGCCAGCAGCCTGGACAGGGGGGGTAGTGAAAAACTGTTTTTT
CDR3aa: CASSLDRGGSEKLFF

v_gene: TRBV9
d_gene: -
j_gene: TRBJ1-4
abundance: -
len: 15
CDR3nt: TGTGCCAGCAGCGTAGATTCAGGGGCTCGTGAAAAACTGTTTTTT
CDR3aa: CASSVDSGAREKLFF

v_gene: TRBV27
d_gene: -
j_gene: TRBJ2-3
abundance: -
len: 13
CDR3nt: TGTGCCAGCAGTTCAGGATTCACAGATACGCAGTATTTT
CDR3aa: CASSSGFTDTQYF

v_gene: TRBV9
d_gene: TRBD1
j_gene: TRBJ2-7
abundance: -
len: 16
CDR3nt: TGTGCCAGCAGGCAAAAAGGGACAGGTCCGAGGAACGAGCAGTACTTC
CDR3aa: CASRQKGTGPRNEQYF

v_gene: TRBV6-1
d_gene: -
j_gene: TRBJ1-3
abundance: few
len: 16
CDR3nt: TGTGCCAGCAGTAAAGGACTGATCATCGGTGGAAACACCATATATTTT
CDR3aa: CASSKGLIIGGNTIYF

v_gene: TRBV28
d_gene: -
j_gene: TRBJ2-4
abundance: -
len: 18
CDR3nt: TGTGCCACCCTGAGGGGAGGGACAGGCTTAATAGCCAAAAACATTCAGTACTTC
CDR3aa: CATLRGGTGLIAKNIQYF

v_gene: TRBV2
d_gene: -
j_gene: TRBJ1-1
abundance: -
len: 15
CDR3nt: TGTGCCAGCAGTCCTCGTGTAGGGGAGGAGACTGAAGCTTTCTTT
CDR3aa: CASSPRVGEETEAFF

v_gene: TRBV7-6
d_gene: TRBD2
j_gene: TRBJ2-1
abundance: -
len: 16
CDR3nt: TGTGCCAGCAGCTTAATGTCTAGCGGGAGGTACAATGAGCAGTTCTTC
CDR3aa: CASSLMSSGRYNEQFF

v_gene: TRBV7-8
d_gene: -
j_gene: TRBJ1-1
abundance: -
len: 14
CDR3nt: TGTGCCAGCAGCTTAGCGATACAGGCCACTGAAGCTTTCTTT
CDR3aa: CASSLAIQATEAFF

v_gene: TRBV6-4
d_gene: -
j_gene: TRBJ2-3
abundance: -
len: 13
CDR3nt: TGTGCCAGCAGCGCTACGACAGGCAGGGCGCAGTATTTT
CDR3aa: CASSATTGRAQYF

v_gene: TRBV27
d_gene: TRBD2
j_gene: TRBJ2-2
abundance: -
len: 16
CDR3nt: TGTGCCAGCAGTTTATCGGCGGGAGGGCCTGACGGGGAGCTGTTTTTT
CDR3aa: CASSLSAGGPDGELFF

v_gene: TRBV12-3/TRBV12-4
d_gene: -
j_gene: TRBJ2-7
abundance: -
len: 13
CDR3nt: TGTGCCAGCAGTTTAATGGGGGGCTACGAGCAGTACTTC
CDR3aa: CASSLMGGYEQYF

v_gene: TRBV5-1
d_gene: TRBD1
j_gene: TRBJ1-1
abundance: few
len: 15
CDR3nt: TGCGCCAGCAGCGTTCAGGGGGGAATGAACACTGAAGCTTTCTTT
CDR3aa: CASSVQGGMNTEAFF

v_gene: TRBV21-1
d_gene: -
j_gene: TRBJ2-7
abundance: -
len: 14
CDR3nt: TGTGCCCCAGCACGGGGACTAGCGTCTTCCGAGCAGTACTTC
CDR3aa: CAPARGLASSEQYF

v_gene: TRBV6-5
d_gene: -
j_gene: TRBJ2-6
abundance: -
len: 15
CDR3nt: TGTGCCAGCAGTTCCCCAGGGGTAGGGGCCAACGTCCTGACTTTC
CDR3aa: CASSSPGVGANVLTF

v_gene: TRBV3-1/TRBV3-2
d_gene: TRBD1
j_gene: TRBJ1-1
abundance: -
len: 13
CDR3nt: TGTGCCAGCAGCTCCCTCCGGGACAGTGAAGCTTTCTTT
CDR3aa: CASSSLRDSEAFF

v_gene: TRBV5-4
d_gene: -
j_gene: TRBJ2-2
abundance: once
len: 16
CDR3nt: TGTGCCAGCAGCCCCGGGAAGAGGTCGAACACCGGGGAGCTGTTTTTT
CDR3aa: CASSPGKRSNTGELFF

v_gene: TRBV7-2
d_gene: TRBD1
j_gene: TRBJ1-2
abundance: -
len: 12
CDR3nt: TGTGCCAGCAGCCCATCAGGGGGTGGCTACACCTTC
CDR3aa: CASSPSGGGYTF

v_gene: TRBV15
d_gene: -
j_gene: TRBJ1-1
abundance: -
len: 13
CDR3nt: TGTGCCACCAGCAGGGGGCTTATGACTGAAGCTTTCTTT
CDR3aa: CATSRGLMTEAFF